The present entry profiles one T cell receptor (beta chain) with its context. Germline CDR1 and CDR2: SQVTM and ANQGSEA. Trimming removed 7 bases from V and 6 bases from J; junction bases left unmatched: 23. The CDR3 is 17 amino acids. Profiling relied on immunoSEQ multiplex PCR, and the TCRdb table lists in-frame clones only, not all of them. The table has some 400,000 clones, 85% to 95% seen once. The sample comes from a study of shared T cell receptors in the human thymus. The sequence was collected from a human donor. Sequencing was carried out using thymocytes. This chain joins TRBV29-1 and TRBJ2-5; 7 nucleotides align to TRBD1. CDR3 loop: CSGIQGPQGVNPQTQYF. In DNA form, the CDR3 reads TGCAGCGGGATACAGGGGCCGCAGGGGGTAAACCCTCAGACCCAGTACTTC. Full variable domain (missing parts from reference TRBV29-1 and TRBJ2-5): SAVISQKPSRDICQRGTSLTIQCQVDSQVTMMFWYRQQPGQSLTLIATANQGSEATYESGFVIDKFPISRPNLTFSTLTVSNMSPEDSSIYLCSGIQGPQGVNPQTQYFGPGTRLLVL.